The 9 T cell receptor beta chains listed next were all sequenced from one sample in a study of CD8+CD57+ T cells in acquired aplastic anemia (dated by TCRdb to 2017 to 2018). Flow cytometry had shown CD8+CD57+ cell expansion in the patients selected for sequencing. The run used an Illumina HiSeq 2000. Genomic DNA served as template for TCR beta VDJ combination and CDR3 sequence profiling. TCRdb's own reprocessing of the public reads used fastp at Q25 and MiXCR and kept productive beta chains. Here each entry gathers all rows of one CDR3 protein and keeps the most common genes and DNA. Here the sample has about 180,000 distinct CDR3 sequences; less than 60% occur a single time. The ten most abundant clones make up under 2% of the sample. What was sequenced was sorted CD4+, CD8+, or CD8+CD57+ T cells (not recorded which) from PBMCs. These receptors all come from a human donor with aplastic anemia.

V usage is TRBV24-1 and J usage is TRBJ1-3; 7 bases line up with TRBD1. The CDR3 has 19 amino acids. Germline V gene sequence: CDR1 KGHDR, CDR2 SFDVKD. Trimming cost V 4 bases and J 0 bases; bases outside gene matches: 14. The CDR3 coding sequence is TGTGCCACCAGTGAGCCGACAGGGCTTATCTCTATCTCTGGAAACACCATATATTTT. Its protein is CATSEPTGLISISGNTIYF.

At least ten counts were recorded for this clonotype. This chain uses TRBV25-1 with TRBJ2-1; 9 bases agree with TRBD2. CDR1 is MGHDK and CDR2 is SYGVNS in the germline V gene. V lost 7 bases, J lost 2 bases, and 3 bases stayed unmatched. This CDR3 has 14 amino acids. The CDR3 loop reads CASTVAGAYNEQFF. The DNA of the CDR3 is TGTGCCAGCACGGTAGCGGGAGCCTACAATGAGCAGTTCTTC.

V usage is TRBV7-2 and J usage is TRBJ2-5; perhaps TRBD2 as D (5 bases). V gave up 4 bases and J gave up 8 bases, with 23 bases separating them. The CDR3 length is 16 residues. From germline, CDR1 is SGHTA and CDR2 FQGNSA. CDR3 DNA: TGTGCCAGCAGCTCCGATGTGTCAGGACCCGCGGGTACCCAGTACTTC. Protein product: CASSSDVSGPAGTQYF.

This sequence joins TRBV19 and TRBJ1-2; tentatively, D is TRBD1 (6 bases). From germline, CDR1 is LNHDA and CDR2 SQIVND (reference sequence). The CDR3 extends over 18 amino acids. V was pared by 1 base and J by 4 bases, with 22 bases between. The CDR3 loop is CASSIGASGGQKSYGYTF. CDR3 coding DNA: TGTGCCAGTAGTATAGGGGCTAGCGGGGGGCAGAAGAGCTATGGCTACACCTTC.

This clonotype was seen only once. The chain links TRBV2 to TRBJ2-7; TRBD2 aligns across 8 bases. The CDR3 contains 14 residues. Germline assignment: CDR1 SNHLY and CDR2 FYNNEI. The junction had 5 bases not matched to a gene; V was cut back by 5 bases and J by 2 bases. This CDR3 is CASSYTSGPYEQYF. The DNA of the CDR3 is TGTGCCAGCAGTTACACTAGCGGTCCCTACGAGCAGTACTTC.

The chain is built from TRBV10-3 and TRBJ2-3; 7 positions match TRBD1. Germline CDR1 and CDR2: ENHRY and SYGVKD. The length of the CDR3 is 14 residues. J was trimmed by 2 bases and V by 6 bases; bases with no gene match: 5. CDR3 DNA: TGTGCCATCAGGGAGACAGGGATCACAGATACGCAGTATTTT. This gives the protein CAIRETGITDTQYF.

The V gene is TRBV10-3, the J gene TRBJ1-6, with 9 nucleotides matching TRBD1. The CDR3 length is 13 residues. Germline V gene lookup returns CDR1 ENHRY and CDR2 SYGVKD. DNA of the CDR3: TGTGCGAACCGGGACAGGGATAATTCACCCCTCCACTTT. This gives the protein CANRDRDNSPLHF.

This clonotype was seen many times. The rearrangement uses TRBV2 and TRBJ2-5, with TRBD1 as a possible D gene (6 bases). Trimming took off 5 bases at V and 5 bases at J, with 15 bases between the two ends. This CDR3 spans 14 amino acids. Germline V gene lookup returns CDR1 SNHLY and CDR2 FYNNEI. CDR3 region: CASSRNRVVETQYF. CDR3 nucleotide sequence: TGTGCCAGCAGTAGGAACAGGGTTGTGGAGACCCAGTACTTC. Supplemented by reference TRBV2 and TRBJ2-5, the full variable domain reads EPEVTQTPSHQVTQMGQEVILRCVPISNHLYFYWYRQILGQKVEFLVSFYNNEISEKSEIFDDQFSVERPDGSNFTLKIRSTKLEDSAMYFCASSRNRVVETQYFGPGTRLLVL.

As concerns this clonotype: An end of the junction differs from the germline gene, which may be a read error. The gene calls are TRBV10-3 and TRBJ2-7, with 9 nucleotides matching TRBD1. The CDR3 spans 15 residues. CDR1 is ENHRY and CDR2 is SYGVKD in the germline V gene. CDR3 nucleotides: TGTGCCATCAGTGGAGGACAGGGGACAACTTACGATCAGTACTTC. It codes for CAISGGQGTTYDQYF.